The sequence of this TCR beta chain was determined in a study of vaccination effects on CD4 cells after COVID-19. Across the study: Everyone in the study got two shots of either the BNT162b2 or mRNA-1273 vaccine. Whole-study findings and limits: Recruitment yielded few convalescent patients, and the study had no early post-infection timepoints. Marked contraction was observed in infection-induced and vaccine-induced clones late after vaccination.

CDR1 KGHSH and CDR2 LQKENI come from the germline V gene. This CDR3 has 14 amino acids. V gave up 4 bases and J gave up 2 bases, with 12 bases separating them. Clones were read by immunoSEQ multiplex PCR, and TCRdb kept only the in-frame ones, dropping some. The table has about 65,000 clones, approximately 79% seen once. About this clone itself: Its antigen is unidentified.

CD4+ T cells specific for antigen were expanded with viral peptide pools by the ViraFEST assay before sequencing. The authors isolated CD4+ T cells after around 10 days of culture. The vaccine recipients had no prior SARS-CoV-2 infection, with negative nucleocapsid antibodies. Days 3 and 7 were when half the medium was replaced with IL-2 medium. The receptor comes from a human donor who received a COVID-19 vaccine. The sequences come from CD4+ T cells from PBMCs cultured with HCoV-NL63 spike peptides, collected before COVID-19 vaccination. The chain joins TRBV18 to TRBJ2-7; D gene ambiguous. The CDR3 spells CASSLGPQAYEQYV. CDR3 coding DNA: TGTGCCAGCTCACTCGGCCCCCAGGCCTACGAGCAGTACGTC.